The next 22 T cell receptor beta chains were all read from a single sample in a study of control samples from healthy donors and cancer patients. Measured with immunoSEQ multiplex PCR; TCRdb has only the in-frame clones, and not every one. The sample holds roughly 100,000 clones, approximately 86% seen once. Sequencing input: blood. These receptors were collected from a woman in her fifties or sixties in good health.

The chain employs TRBV7-6 and TRBJ2-7; D is uncertain. The CDR3 has 14 amino acids. Germline CDR1 reads SGHVS; CDR2 reads FNYEAQ. V lost 5 bases to trimming and J lost 0 bases, with 11 bases between them. CDR3: CASSRGRGSYEQYF. Written as DNA, the CDR3 is TGTGCCAGCAGCCGCGGACGCGGCTCCTACGAGCAGTACTTC.

The rearrangement uses TRBV11-2 and TRBJ2-7; 11 bases map to TRBD2. J gave up 4 bases and V 3 bases, and 8 bases lay outside the gene matches. The germline gives CDR1 SGHAT, CDR2 FQNNGV. This CDR3 region has 16 residues. CDR3 sequence: CASSFLAGGGPYEQYF. DNA for the CDR3: TGTGCCAGCAGCTTCCTAGCGGGGGGAGGGCCTTACGAGCAGTACTTC.

This clone has a handful of counts. This chain joins TRBV4-3 and TRBJ1-5; TRBD1 aligns across 8 bases. CDR3 length: 18 residues. With 2 bases clipped from V and 0 bases from J, the junction kept 9 bases outside the gene matches. Germline V CDR1 and CDR2: LGHNA, YSLEER. This chain's CDR3 is CASSQIYRGAYSNQPQHF. The CDR3 DNA is TGCGCCAGCAGCCAAATATACAGGGGGGCGTATAGCAATCAGCCCCAGCATTTT.

The table lists this clone with a count of one. The chain uses TRBV5-6 and TRBJ1-2, with D unclear. Germline assignment: CDR1 SGHDT and CDR2 YYEEEE. Deletions cut 5 bases from V and 3 bases from J, with 14 bases between. The CDR3 contains 14 residues. The chain's CDR3 is CASSLISGDYGYTF. As DNA, the CDR3 is TGTGCCAGCAGTCTGATCTCCGGCGACTATGGCTACACCTTC.

The rearrangement joins TRBV14 to TRBJ2-3; D unclear. Germline assignment: CDR1 SGHDN and CDR2 FVKESK. Trimming removed 5 bases at V and 0 bases at J, with 6 bases between. The CDR3 runs to 13 residues. DNA for the CDR3: TGTGCCAGCAGCTGGCCTAGCACAGATACGCAGTATTTT. Its protein product is CASSWPSTDTQYF. The complete variable domain, with remaining parts taken from reference TRBV14 and TRBJ2-3, reads EAGVTQFPSHSVIEKGQTVTLRCDPISGHDNLYWYRRVMGKEIKFLLHFVKESKQDESGMPNNRFLAERTGGTYSTLKVQPAELEDSGVYFCASSWPSTDTQYFGPGTRLTVL.

The chain couples TRBV18 to TRBJ2-3; either TRBD1 or TRBD2 may fit D (5 bases each). Per germline, CDR1 KGHSH and CDR2 LQKENI. Trimming left V 6 bases short and J 0 bases short, with 16 bases between. The CDR3 runs 16 residues. The CDR3 region is CASSPPGAISTDTQYF. The CDR3 bases are TGTGCCAGCTCTCCTCCCGGGGCGATTAGCACAGATACGCAGTATTTT.

This chain joins TRBV5-4 and TRBJ2-2; 14 positions match TRBD2. The germline V gene encodes CDR1 SGHNT and CDR2 YYREEE (reference sequence). Trimming at V came to 4 bases and at J to 6 bases, leaving 11 bases not matched to a gene. CDR3 length: 18 residues. The CDR3 bases are TGTGCCAGCAGCCTGGGACTAGCGGGGGCCACGGGACCCGGGGAGCTGTTTTTT. It yields the protein CASSLGLAGATGPGELFF.

This clone was observed once. V usage is TRBV7-2 and J usage is TRBJ2-5, with 9 bases identical to TRBD2. The J segment lost 5 bases and the V segment lost 3 bases, leaving 7 bases of the junction unmatched. Germline CDR1 SGHTA, CDR2 FQGNSA. The CDR3 has 15 amino acids. The CDR3 loop is CASSFTAGGGETQYF. The DNA of the CDR3 is TGTGCCAGCAGCTTTACAGCGGGAGGAGGTGAGACCCAGTACTTC.

The chain combines TRBV19 with TRBJ2-1; 7 positions agree with TRBD2. The CDR3 is 14 residues long. The V segment lost 4 bases and the J segment 7 bases; nucleotides outside the gene matches: 7. Germline V gene sequence: CDR1 LNHDA, CDR2 SQIVND (reference sequence). The CDR3 nucleotides are TGTGCCAGTAGTAGGGGGGAGGGCCGGAATGAGCAGTTCTTC. It translates to CASSRGEGRNEQFF.

The chain joins TRBV7-9 to TRBJ1-1; tentative D call: TRBD1 (6 bases). This CDR3 region has 16 residues. Germline V gene sequence: CDR1 SEHNR, CDR2 FQNEAQ (reference sequence). The V end was cut by 3 bases, the J end by 4 bases, with 18 bases between. Here the CDR3 reads CASSFPEGGRSTEAFF. CDR3 DNA sequence: TGTGCCAGCAGCTTCCCCGAAGGGGGACGGAGCACTGAAGCTTTCTTT.

V gene TRBV5-5 combines with J gene TRBJ1-1, with D uncertain. This CDR3 comprises 15 residues. The germline gives CDR1 SGHKS, CDR2 YYEKEE (reference sequence). V was cut by 1 base and J by 0 bases, with 10 bases left in between. CDR3 amino acids: CASSLWLNMNTEAFF. In nucleotides, the CDR3 is TGTGCCAGCAGCTTGTGGCTGAACATGAACACTGAAGCTTTCTTT.

The chain links TRBV3-1 (or the pseudogene TRBV3-2) to TRBJ2-2; no firm D call. The V and J ends lost 0 bases and 6 bases respectively, with 14 bases between them. This CDR3 is 16 amino acids long. CDR1 and CDR2 from the germline V gene are LGHDT and YNNKEL (reference sequence). In DNA form, the CDR3 reads TGTGCCAGCAGCCAAGAGGCTCTCCACCTATCCGGGGAGCTGTTTTTT. This gives the protein CASSQEALHLSGELFF.

The CDR3 loop reads CASSLTGGRTEAFF. The DNA for the CDR3 is TGTGCCAGTAGCTTGACAGGGGGTCGGACTGAAGCTTTCTTT. The rearrangement joins TRBV19 to TRBJ1-1; 9 nucleotides agree with TRBD1. Germline values: CDR1 LNHDA, CDR2 SQIVND (reference sequence). V dropped 6 bases and J dropped 5; count of bases not matched to a gene: 7. This CDR3 has 14 amino acids.

The J gene is TRBJ1-6, the V gene TRBV29-1, with 7 bases aligning to TRBD1. V lost 6 bases and J lost 8; bases outside the gene matches: 13. CDR1 SQVTM and CDR2 ANQGSEA come from the germline V gene. The CDR3 is 15 amino acids. In DNA form, the CDR3 reads TGCAGCGTCCGCCGAGGACAGGAGATCGATTCACCCCTCCACTTT. The encoded protein is CSVRRGQEIDSPLHF. The whole variable domain, filled in from reference TRBV29-1 and TRBJ1-6, reads SAVISQKPSRDICQRGTSLTIQCQVDSQVTMMFWYRQQPGQSLTLIATANQGSEATYESGFVIDKFPISRPNLTFSTLTVSNMSPEDSSIYLCSVRRGQEIDSPLHFGNGTRLTVT.

The chain has TRBV5-1 and TRBJ1-1, with D possibly being TRBD1 (6 bases). The CDR3 sequence is 17 residues long. Germline lookup yields CDR1 SGHRS and CDR2 YFSETQ. Between the trimmed V and J ends, which lost 0 bases and 0 bases, there was a span of 15 bases. The CDR3 region has the DNA TGCGCCAGCAGCTTGGGCGGGGGCGCGACCATGAACACTGAAGCTTTCTTT. It codes for CASSLGGGATMNTEAFF. The whole variable domain, filled in from reference TRBV5-1 and TRBJ1-1, reads KAGVTQTPRYLIKTRGQQVTLSCSPISGHRSVSWYQQTPGQGLQFLFEYFSETQRNKGNFPGRFSGRQFSNSRSEMNVSTLELGDSALYLCASSLGGGATMNTEAFFGQGTRLTVV.

The rearrangement links TRBV2 to TRBJ2-3; maybe TRBD2 (6 bases). This CDR3 is built from 13 residues. The V end lost 5 bases, the J end lost 6 bases, and 12 bases lay between the germline ends. Germline CDR1 SNHLY, CDR2 FYNNEI. For the CDR3, the DNA is TGTGCCAGCAGTTATACAGGAGGGGATACGCAGTATTTT. It translates to CASSYTGGDTQYF.

In DNA form, the CDR3 reads TGTGCCAGCACCACGCTTCTCAGCAATCAGCCCCAGCATTTT. It encodes CASTTLLSNQPQHF. The V and J genes are TRBV6-5 and TRBJ1-5; unclear D gene. There are 14 residues in the CDR3. V dropped 7 bases and J dropped 1 base, with 11 bases sitting between them. The germline CDR1 and CDR2 sequences are MNHEY and SVGAGI.

CDR3 region: CASSIAGQGIYNEQFF. The CDR3 nucleotides read TGTGCCAGTAGTATAGCAGGGCAGGGGATCTACAATGAGCAGTTCTTC. J is TRBJ2-1 and V is TRBV19; perhaps TRBD1 as D (6 bases). From germline, CDR1 is LNHDA and CDR2 SQIVND (reference sequence). Trimming removed 1 base from V and 3 bases from J, with 13 bases in between. The CDR3 sequence is 16 residues long.

Here the CDR3 reads CSASQSGRFSYEQYF. CDR3 DNA: TGCAGTGCTAGTCAATCAGGCCGATTCTCCTACGAGCAGTACTTC. The rearrangement joins TRBV20-1 to TRBJ2-7, with D unclear. The germline gives CDR1 DFQATT, CDR2 SNEGSKA (reference sequence). Trimming removed 3 bases at V and 0 bases at J, with 15 bases between. The CDR3 has 15 residues.

This chain connects TRBV29-1 to TRBJ2-1; D not resolved. Trimming removed 3 bases at V and 0 bases at J, with 6 bases between. The germline gives CDR1 SQVTM, CDR2 ANQGSEA. There are 13 residues in the CDR3. The CDR3 DNA follows: TGCAGCGTTGACCCGAGCTCCTACAATGAGCAGTTCTTC. Translating gives CSVDPSSYNEQFF.

The V and J genes are TRBV12-3 or TRBV12-4 and TRBJ1-1; D uncertain. V was shortened by 3 bases and J by 1 base, with 6 bases between the two germline ends. The CDR3 contains 13 residues. In nucleotides, the CDR3 is TGTGCCAGCAGTTTTTCAGGGAACACTGAAGCTTTCTTT. This encodes CASSFSGNTEAFF.

V and J are TRBV9 and TRBJ1-3; D is uncertain. V dropped 3 bases and J dropped 5 bases, with 12 bases sitting between them. The CDR3 totals 14 residues. From germline, CDR1 is SGDLS and CDR2 YYNGEE. This CDR3 reads CASSAPERRNTIYF. The CDR3 bases are TGTGCCAGCAGCGCCCCAGAGAGGAGAAACACCATATATTTT.